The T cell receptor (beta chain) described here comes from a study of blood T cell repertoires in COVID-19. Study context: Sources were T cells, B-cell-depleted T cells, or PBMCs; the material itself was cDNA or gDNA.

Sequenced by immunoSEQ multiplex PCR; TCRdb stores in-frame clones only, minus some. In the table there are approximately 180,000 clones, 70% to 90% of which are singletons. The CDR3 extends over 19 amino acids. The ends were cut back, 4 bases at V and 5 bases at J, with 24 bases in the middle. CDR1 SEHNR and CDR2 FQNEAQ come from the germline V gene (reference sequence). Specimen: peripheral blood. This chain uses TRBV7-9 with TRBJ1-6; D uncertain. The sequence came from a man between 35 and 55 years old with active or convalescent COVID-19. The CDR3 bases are TGTGCCAGCAGCTCCTCCTTGGCAGGTTCCTTAATGGATAATTCACCCCTCCACTTT. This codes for CASSSSLAGSLMDNSPLHF.